Shown below are 7 T cell receptor beta chains from a single sample sequenced in a study of T cells after yellow fever vaccination. TCRdb re-called the 5' RACE reads with MiXCR, one entry per CDR3 protein. The table has some 150,000 distinct CDR3 sequences, roughly 6.7% seen once; the top ten hold over 0.55%. The starting material was CD4+ T cells sorted from PBMCs, obtained 10 days after the yellow fever booster vaccination. These receptors were obtained from a young man who received the YFV17D yellow fever vaccine.

This clonotype was counted at least ten times. The chain recombines TRBV5-1 with TRBJ1-2, with a weak D call TRBD1 (6 bases). Trimming pared 0 bases from V and 8 bases from J, leaving 17 bases between. The CDR3 totals 15 residues. CDR1 and CDR2 from the germline V gene are SGHRS and YFSETQ. CDR3 DNA sequence: TGCGCCAGCAGCTTGGCCGGCGTTCAGGGGTCAGGCTACACCTTC. This codes for CASSLAGVQGSGYTF.

This clonotype was found many times. V and J are TRBV7-6 and TRBJ2-3; 9 nucleotides align to TRBD2. After removal of 4 bases from V and 0 bases from J, the junction contained 5 bases not matched to a gene. The CDR3 contains 16 residues. Per germline, CDR1 SGHVS and CDR2 FNYEAQ. As DNA, the CDR3 is TGTGCCAGCAGCTCCCAACTAGCGGGCAGCACAGATACGCAGTATTTT. This sequence encodes CASSSQLAGSTDTQYF. Drawing the rest from reference TRBV7-6 and TRBJ2-3, the complete variable domain is GAGVSQSPRYKVTKRGQDVALRCDPISGHVSLYWYRQALGQGPEFLTYFNYEAQQDKSGLPNDRFSAERPEGSISTLTIQRTEQRDSAMYRCASSSQLAGSTDTQYFGPGTRLTVL.

This clonotype was seen at least ten times. The chain links TRBV20-1 to TRBJ2-2; 7 bases fit TRBD1. Germline CDR1 DFQATT, CDR2 SNEGSKA (reference sequence). With V trimmed by 2 bases and J by 0 bases, 0 bases remained unmatched. CDR3 size: 14 residues. CDR3 protein: CSARTGANTGELFF. CDR3 DNA: TGCAGTGCTAGAACAGGGGCGAACACCGGGGAGCTGTTTTTT.

At least ten counts were recorded for this clonotype. The CDR3 reads CASTLGEGGAQFF. In DNA form, the CDR3 reads TGTGCCAGCACCCTAGGGGAGGGGGGTGCGCAGTTCTTC. The chain is built from TRBV6-2 or TRBV6-3 and TRBJ2-1, with TRBD2 as a possible D gene (7 bases). Germline CDR1 MNHEY, CDR2 SVGEGT. V lost 7 bases and J 12 bases, leaving 19 bases between the germline ends. The CDR3 length is 13 residues.

The sample holds many counts of this clonotype. This chain uses TRBV24-1 with TRBJ2-3; D unresolved. Germline-derived CDR1 and CDR2 are KGHDR and SFDVKD. V was pared by 3 bases and J by 4 bases, with 13 bases between. There are 15 residues in the CDR3. CDR3 protein: CATSDNGAGADTQYF. CDR3 nucleotide sequence: TGTGCCACCAGTGATAACGGCGCCGGAGCAGATACGCAGTATTTT.

This clonotype showed up many times. V is TRBV11-2 and J is TRBJ1-2; D unclear. CDR1 is SGHAT, CDR2 FQNNGV, per germline. The CDR3 covers 13 residues. Trimming left V 0 bases short and J 8 bases short, with 10 bases between. The CDR3 sequence is CASSLDFGNGYTF. CDR3 in DNA: TGTGCCAGCAGCTTAGATTTCGGGAACGGCTACACCTTC.

This clonotype was counted many times. The gene calls are TRBV7-9 and TRBJ2-4, with 9 nucleotides matching TRBD1. Germline CDR1 reads SEHNR; CDR2 reads FQNEAQ (reference sequence). The ends lost 0 bases at V and 7 bases at J; junction bases unmatched: 4. The CDR3 contains 15 residues. CDR3 DNA sequence: TGTGCCAGCAGCTTAGCAGGGACAGGGAAGAACATTCAGTACTTC. Its translation is CASSLAGTGKNIQYF. The variable domain in full, completed from reference TRBV7-9 and TRBJ2-4, reads DTGVSQNPRHKITKRGQNVTFRCDPISEHNRLYWYRQTLGQGPEFLTYFQNEAQLEKSRLLSDRFSAERPKGSFSTLEIQRTEQGDSAMYLCASSLAGTGKNIQYFGAGTRLSVL.